What follows is one TCR beta chain and its context. Its matching antigen is unknown. The data were obtained in a study of graft-versus-host responses after intestinal transplantation. About the study: All recipients were given anti-thymocyte globulin induction, and tacrolimus and steroids were then administered for three to four years.

Clones were sequenced by immunoSEQ multiplex PCR, and TCRdb holds only the in-frame ones, with some missing. Altogether 70,000 to 95,000 clones are present, roughly nine tenths being singletons, with the ten largest covering around 0.11%. The CDR3 covers 16 residues. CDR1 and CDR2 (germline): MGHRA, YSYEKL. The receptor was isolated from a human donor who received an intestinal transplant. The chain is built from TRBV4-1 and TRBJ2-5; D possibly corresponds to TRBD2 (6 bases). The DNA matches TRBJ2-7 better at its end, which makes the J call doubtful. This sample comprised unstimulated CD4+ T cells sorted from spleen or lymph node cells, obtained before intestinal transplant. The CDR3 spells CASSQDNRRGLYEQYF. The CDR3 DNA is TGCGCCAGCAGCCAAGATAATCGGCGGGGCCTCTACGAGCAGTACTTC.